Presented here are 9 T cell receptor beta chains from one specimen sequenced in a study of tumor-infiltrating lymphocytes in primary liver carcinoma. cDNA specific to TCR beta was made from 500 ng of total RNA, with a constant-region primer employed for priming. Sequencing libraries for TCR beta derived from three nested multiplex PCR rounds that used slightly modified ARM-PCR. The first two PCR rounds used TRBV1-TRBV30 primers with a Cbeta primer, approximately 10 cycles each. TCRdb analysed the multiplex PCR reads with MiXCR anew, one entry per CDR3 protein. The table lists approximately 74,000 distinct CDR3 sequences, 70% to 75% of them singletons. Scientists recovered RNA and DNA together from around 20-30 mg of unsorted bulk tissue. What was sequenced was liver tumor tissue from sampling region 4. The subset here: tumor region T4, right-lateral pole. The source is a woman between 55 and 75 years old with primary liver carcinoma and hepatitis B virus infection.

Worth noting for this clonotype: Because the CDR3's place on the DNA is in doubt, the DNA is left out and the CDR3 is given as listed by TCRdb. CDR3 protein: CASSLGQITYYGCTF. This sequence joins TRBV12-3 or TRBV12-4 and TRBJ1-2; the listed D gene, TRBD1, was not tested against the DNA. The length of the CDR3 is 15 amino acids, counting both ends.

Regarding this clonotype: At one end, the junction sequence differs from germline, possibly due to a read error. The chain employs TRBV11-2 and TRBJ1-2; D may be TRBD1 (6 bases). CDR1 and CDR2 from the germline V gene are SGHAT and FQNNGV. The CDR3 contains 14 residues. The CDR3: CASSFGNRDDGCTF. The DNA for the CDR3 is TGTGCCAGCAGCTTCGGGAACAGGGATGATGGCTGCACCTTC.

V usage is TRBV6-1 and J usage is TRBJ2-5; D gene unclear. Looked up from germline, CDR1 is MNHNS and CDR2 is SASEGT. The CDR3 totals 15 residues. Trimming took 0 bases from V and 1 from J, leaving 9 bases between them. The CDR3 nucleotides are TGTGCCAGCAGTGAAGCGGTGGGCGGCCAAGAGACCCAGTACTTC. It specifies CASSEAVGGQETQYF.

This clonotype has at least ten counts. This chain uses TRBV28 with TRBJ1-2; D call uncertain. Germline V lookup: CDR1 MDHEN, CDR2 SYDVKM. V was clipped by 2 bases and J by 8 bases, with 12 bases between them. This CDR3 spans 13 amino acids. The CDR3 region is CASSLPRTGGYTF. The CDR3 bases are TGTGCCAGCAGTTTACCGCGGACCGGAGGCTACACCTTC.

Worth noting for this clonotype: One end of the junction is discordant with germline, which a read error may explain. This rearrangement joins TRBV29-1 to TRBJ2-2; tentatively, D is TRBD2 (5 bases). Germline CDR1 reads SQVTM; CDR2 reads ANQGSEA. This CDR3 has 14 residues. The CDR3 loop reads CSVAGLNNTGELSF. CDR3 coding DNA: TGCAGCGTTGCTGGTCTTAACAACACCGGGGAGCTGTCTTTT.

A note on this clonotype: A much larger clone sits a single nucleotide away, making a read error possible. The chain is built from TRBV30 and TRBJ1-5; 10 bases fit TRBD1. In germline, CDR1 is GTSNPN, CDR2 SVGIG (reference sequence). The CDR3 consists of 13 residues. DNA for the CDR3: TGTGCCTGGGACAGGGGGCTTGGTCAGCCCCTGCATTTT. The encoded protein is CAWDRGLGQPLHF. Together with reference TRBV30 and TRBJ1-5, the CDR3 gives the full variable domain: SQTIHQWPATLVQPVGSPLSLECTVEGTSNPNLYWYRQAAGRGLQLLFYSVGIGQISSEVPQNLSASRPQDRQFILSSKKLLLSDSGFYLCAWDRGLGQPLHFGDGTRLSIL.

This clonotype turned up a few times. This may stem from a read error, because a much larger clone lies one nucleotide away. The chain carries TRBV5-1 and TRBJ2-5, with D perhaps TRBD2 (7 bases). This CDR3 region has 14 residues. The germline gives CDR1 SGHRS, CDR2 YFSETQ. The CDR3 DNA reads TGCGCCAGCGGCTTGGAAGGGGGGGCAGAGACCCAGTACTTC. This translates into CASGLEGGAETQYF.

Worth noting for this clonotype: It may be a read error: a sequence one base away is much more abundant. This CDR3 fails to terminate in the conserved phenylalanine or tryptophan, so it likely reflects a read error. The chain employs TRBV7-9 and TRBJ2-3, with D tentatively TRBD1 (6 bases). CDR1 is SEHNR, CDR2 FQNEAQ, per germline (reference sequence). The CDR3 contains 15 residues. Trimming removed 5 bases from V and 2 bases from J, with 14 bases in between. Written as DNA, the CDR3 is TGTGCCAGCAGCCGGGGACAAAACCCCACAGATACGCAGTATCTT. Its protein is CASSRGQNPTDTQYL.

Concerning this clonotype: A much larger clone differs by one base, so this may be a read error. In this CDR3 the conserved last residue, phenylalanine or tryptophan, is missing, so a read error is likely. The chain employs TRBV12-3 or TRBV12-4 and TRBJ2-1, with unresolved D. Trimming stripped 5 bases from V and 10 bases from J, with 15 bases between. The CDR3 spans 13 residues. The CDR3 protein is CASSTLPSCEQFL. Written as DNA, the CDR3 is TGTGCCAGCAGTACCCTCCCAAGCTGCGAGCAGTTCCTC.